A single sample gave rise to the 23 T cell receptor beta chains below, sequenced in a study of T cells in Graves' hyperthyroidism and ophthalmopathy. The TCR beta CDR3 regions underwent amplification using RNA transcripts as the source. An initial round of RT-PCR targeting the TCR CDR3 relied on the HTBI primer set. TCRdb reprocessed the multiplex PCR reads with MiXCR, giving one entry per CDR3 protein. The top ten hold 25% to 30% of the sample, which has about 500,000 distinct CDR3 sequences, around 16% seen once. Material for sequencing was blood. These receptors all come from a woman younger than 45 with Graves' ophthalmopathy.

At least ten counts were recorded for this clonotype. The chain recombines TRBV28 with TRBJ1-1, with a tentative D call TRBD1 (6 bases). The CDR3 runs 15 residues. Germline assignment: CDR1 MDHEN and CDR2 SYDVKM. V was shortened by 7 bases and J by 4 bases, with 19 bases between the two germline ends. CDR3 bases: TGTGCCAGCACATCTACAACAGGGCGCGGCACTGAAGCTTTCTTT. It yields the protein CASTSTTGRGTEAFF.

The chain is built from TRBV30 and TRBJ1-6, with a possible D match to TRBD1 (5 bases). V lost 2 bases and J lost 15, with 26 bases in between. CDR3 length equals 16 residues. Per the germline V gene, CDR1 is GTSNPN and CDR2 is SVGIG (reference sequence). The CDR3: CAWSSPGTVQVGVLHF. In DNA form, the CDR3 reads TGTGCCTGGAGTAGCCCCGGGACGGTACAGGTCGGGGTCCTCCACTTT.

The V and J genes are TRBV10-3 and TRBJ1-2; D is ambiguous. Between the trimmed V and J ends, which lost 0 bases and 3 bases, there was a span of 8 bases. The CDR3 totals 14 residues. Germline CDR1 and CDR2: ENHRY and SYGVKD. The CDR3 DNA is TGTGCCATCAGTGAGTCGAACGGGGACTATGGCTACACCTTC. Its translation: CAISESNGDYGYTF.

This clonotype is a singleton in its sample. This chain links TRBV24-1 with TRBJ2-2; D gene uncertain. The V gene's germline CDR1 is KGHDR and CDR2 SFDVKD. Trimming stripped 0 bases from V and 0 bases from J, with 13 bases between. The CDR3 contains 18 residues. CDR3 sequence: CATSDLQSGYANTGELFF. CDR3 nucleotides: TGTGCCACCAGTGATTTGCAGTCGGGCTACGCGAACACCGGGGAGCTGTTTTTT.

This clonotype was seen ten or more times. The genes are TRBV2 and TRBJ1-4; 10 nucleotides align to TRBD1. CDR3 length: 14 amino acids. Trimming cost V 6 bases and J 5 bases; bases outside gene matches: 3. Germline V gene sequence: CDR1 SNHLY, CDR2 FYNNEI. The CDR3 sequence is CASSGTGENEKLFF. CDR3 nucleotides: TGTGCCAGCAGCGGGACAGGGGAGAATGAAAAACTGTTTTTT. Using reference TRBV2 and TRBJ1-4 for the parts outside the CDR3, the full variable domain is EPEVTQTPSHQVTQMGQEVILRCVPISNHLYFYWYRQILGQKVEFLVSFYNNEISEKSEIFDDQFSVERPDGSNFTLKIRSTKLEDSAMYFCASSGTGENEKLFFGSGTQLSVL.

This clonotype was counted many times. J is TRBJ2-1 and V is TRBV7-9, with 10 bases lining up with TRBD2. The CDR3 loop spans 16 amino acids. Germline loops: CDR1 SEHNR, CDR2 FQNEAQ (reference sequence). After removal of 6 bases from V and 9 bases from J, the junction contained 14 bases not matched to a gene. The CDR3 DNA sequence: TGTGCCAGCAGTCGTGCACCGGGACTAGCGTCTGGTGAGCAGTTCTTC. Amino acid sequence: CASSRAPGLASGEQFF.

Ten or more counts support this clonotype. CDR3 loop: CASSALGRNTEAFF. CDR3 nucleotide sequence: TGTGCCAGCTCAGCTCTGGGACGGAACACTGAAGCTTTCTTT. This chain links TRBV18 with TRBJ1-1; a weak D match, TRBD1 (5 bases). Trimming removed 5 bases at V and 1 base at J, with 11 bases between. Germline V CDR1 and CDR2: KGHSH, LQKENI. This CDR3 is built from 14 residues.

This clonotype came up many times. The chain employs TRBV6-6 and TRBJ2-3, with D uncertain. V lost 0 bases to trimming and J lost 4 bases, with 5 bases between them. The CDR3 has 13 amino acids. CDR1 and CDR2 from the germline V gene are MNHNY and SVGAGI (reference sequence). CDR3 amino acids: CASSYSGPDTQYF. The DNA of the CDR3 is TGTGCCAGCAGTTACTCTGGGCCAGATACGCAGTATTTT.

Ten or more counts support this clonotype. The V and J genes are TRBV12-3 or TRBV12-4 and TRBJ2-4, with 7 bases lining up with TRBD2. With V trimmed by 2 bases and J by 9 bases, 4 bases remained unmatched. The length of the CDR3 is 13 residues. CDR3 DNA: TGTGCCAGCAGTTTACGGCGGGAGAGCATTCAGTACTTC. The encoded protein is CASSLRRESIQYF.

The sample holds many counts of this clonotype. The gene calls are TRBV11-2 and TRBJ2-1, with D perhaps TRBD2 (6 bases). CDR3 size: 13 residues. V was clipped by 3 bases and J by 7 bases, with 10 bases between them. The germline gives CDR1 SGHAT, CDR2 FQNNGV. In DNA form, the CDR3 reads TGTGCCAGCAGCTTCTCGGGAGCTAATGAGCAGTTCTTC. Translation gives CASSFSGANEQFF.

The chain uses TRBV2 and TRBJ1-6, with D perhaps matching TRBD1 (6 bases). Germline V gene sequence: CDR1 SNHLY, CDR2 FYNNEI. This CDR3 has 13 residues. The V and J ends lost 9 bases and 9 bases respectively, with 15 bases between them. CDR3 DNA: TGTGCCAGTAGCTCGGACAGTACTTCACCCCTCCACTTT. This sequence encodes CASSSDSTSPLHF.

This clonotype was seen a handful of times. The rearrangement uses TRBV15 and TRBJ2-5; possible D gene TRBD2, 7 bases. V was trimmed by 2 bases and J by 4 bases, leaving 14 bases between them. Germline V CDR1 and CDR2: LNHNV, YYDKDF (reference sequence). The CDR3 covers 15 residues. CDR3 residues: CATSRTRGGGETQYF. In DNA form, the CDR3 reads TGTGCCACCAGCAGAACCCGGGGAGGGGGAGAGACCCAGTACTTC.

This clonotype showed up many times. The J gene is TRBJ1-1, the V gene TRBV30; a weak D match, TRBD1 (6 bases). Germline V gives CDR1 GTSNPN, CDR2 SVGIG (reference sequence). The CDR3 extends over 13 amino acids. Trimming shortened V by 2 bases and J by 6 bases, and 13 bases separated the two germline ends. Here the CDR3 DNA reads TGTGCCTGGAGTCCCCTACAGGGCTCTGAAGCTTTCTTT. Protein product: CAWSPLQGSEAFF.

V gene TRBV6-1 combines with J gene TRBJ1-3; no clear D. This CDR3 spans 14 amino acids. CDR1 MNHNS and CDR2 SASEGT come from the germline V gene. Trimming removed 7 bases at V and 0 bases at J, with 10 bases between. In DNA form, the CDR3 reads TGTGCCAGCACCAACGGGTACTCTGGAAACACCATATATTTT. Amino acid sequence: CASTNGYSGNTIYF.

This clonotype was seen only a few times. The chain joins TRBV7-2 to TRBJ2-4, with 13 positions matching TRBD2. The CDR3 is 20 residues long. CDR1 is SGHTA and CDR2 is FQGNSA in the germline V gene. Trimming took 5 bases from V and 0 from J; bases not matched to a gene: 13. The CDR3: CASSPGGGLAGSGAKNIQYF. The CDR3 DNA reads TGTGCCAGCAGCCCAGGGGGGGGACTAGCGGGAAGCGGAGCCAAAAACATTCAGTACTTC.

This clonotype appeared many times. This rearrangement joins TRBV6-1 to TRBJ2-2; D remains ambiguous. V was pared by 2 bases and J by 6 bases, with 7 bases between. The CDR3 contains 13 residues. Germline V lookup: CDR1 MNHNS, CDR2 SASEGT. CDR3 bases: TGTGCCAGCAGTGAATGGAGCGCCGGGGAGCTGTTTTTT. Amino acids: CASSEWSAGELFF.

The gene calls are TRBV7-6 and TRBJ2-7, with D uncertain. The CDR3 contains 13 residues. Germline lookup yields CDR1 SGHVS and CDR2 FNYEAQ. V was pared by 5 bases and J by 5 bases, with 13 bases between. The CDR3 reads CASSLFLRDEQYF. For the CDR3, the DNA is TGTGCCAGCAGCCTATTCTTACGGGACGAGCAGTACTTC.

This clonotype was counted ten times or more. This sequence joins TRBV18 and TRBJ2-5; no clear D gene. Per the germline V gene, CDR1 is KGHSH and CDR2 is LQKENI. This CDR3 contains 15 residues. V was trimmed by 4 bases and J by 3 bases, leaving 15 bases between them. The CDR3 region has the DNA TGTGCCAGCTCACTACGTCTCTGGCAGGAAGAGACCCAGTACTTC. Translated, it gives CASSLRLWQEETQYF.

The V gene is TRBV14, the J gene TRBJ2-6, with D hard to call. Looked up from germline, CDR1 is SGHDN and CDR2 is FVKESK. Trimming stripped 0 bases from V and 3 bases from J, with 6 bases between. The CDR3 sequence is 15 residues long. The CDR3 sequence is CASSQDDFGANVLTF. DNA of the CDR3: TGTGCCAGCAGCCAAGATGACTTTGGGGCCAACGTCCTGACTTTC.

This clonotype came up many times. The chain combines TRBV5-1 with TRBJ1-1; D gene uncertain. Trimming left V 0 bases short and J 7 bases short, with 16 bases between. CDR1 is SGHRS, CDR2 YFSETQ, per germline. CDR3 length equals 15 residues. This CDR3 is CASSLALGSVDEAFF. CDR3 bases: TGCGCCAGCAGCTTGGCGCTGGGTTCGGTGGATGAAGCTTTCTTT. The complete variable domain, with remaining parts taken from reference TRBV5-1 and TRBJ1-1, reads KAGVTQTPRYLIKTRGQQVTLSCSPISGHRSVSWYQQTPGQGLQFLFEYFSETQRNKGNFPGRFSGRQFSNSRSEMNVSTLELGDSALYLCASSLALGSVDEAFFGQGTRLTVV.

This clonotype was observed a few times. The chain uses TRBV5-8 and TRBJ1-3; D might be TRBD1 (5 bases). This CDR3 has 16 amino acids. Trimming left V 0 bases short and J 0 bases short, with 10 bases between. CDR1 SGHTS and CDR2 YDEGEE come from the germline V gene. CDR3 sequence: CASSLAGGTSGNTIYF. The DNA of the CDR3 is TGTGCCAGCAGCTTGGCGGGTGGGACCTCTGGAAACACCATATATTTT.

This clonotype was observed a few times. This sequence joins TRBV19 and TRBJ1-1; 8 bases agree with TRBD1. With 8 bases clipped from V and 1 base from J, the junction kept 6 bases outside the gene matches. The CDR3 runs to 14 residues. Germline CDR1 is LNHDA and CDR2 is SQIVND (reference sequence). CDR3 region: CASQITGGNTEAFF. In nucleotides, the CDR3 is TGTGCCAGTCAAATCACAGGGGGGAACACTGAAGCTTTCTTT. Combining the CDR3 with reference TRBV19 and TRBJ1-1 gives the whole variable domain DGGITQSPKYLFRKEGQNVTLSCEQNLNHDAMYWYRQDPGQGLRLIYYSQIVNDFQKGDIAEGYSVSREKKESFPLTVTSAQKNPTAFYLCASQITGGNTEAFFGQGTRLTVV.

The chain links TRBV9 to TRBJ1-2; 9 bases are a match to TRBD1. Unmatched junction bases numbered 6, after V lost 0 bases and J lost 6 bases. Germline lookup yields CDR1 SGDLS and CDR2 YYNGEE. The CDR3 sequence is 15 residues long. The CDR3 nucleotides are TGTGCCAGCAGCGTAGCTACGGGGACAGGGAATGGCTACACCTTC. This gives the protein CASSVATGTGNGYTF.